These 21 T cell receptor beta chains share one sample of origin, sequenced in a study of beta chain features in type 1 diabetes. Since all of the isolated RNA was reverse transcribed, expressed TCRB transcripts were what got sequenced. TCRdb's table, derived via immunoSEQ multiplex PCR, lists solely in-frame clones and lacks some. The sample gives 860,000 or so clones, roughly 15% of which show up once; roughly 0.025% is in the top ten. Material for sequencing was naive CD4+ T cells from blood. These receptors originate from a young woman in good health.

The V and J genes are TRBV4-3 and TRBJ2-7, with TRBD1 as a possible D gene (6 bases). V was cut by 0 bases and J by 0 bases, with 15 bases left in between. The CDR3 spans 17 residues. Germline CDR1 LGHNA, CDR2 YSLEER. CDR3 nucleotides: TGCGCCAGCAGCCAAGATGTCAGGGACACCTACTCCTACGAGCAGTACTTC. It encodes CASSQDVRDTYSYEQYF.

V is TRBV18 and J is TRBJ1-2; 8 bases fit TRBD1. Germline V CDR1 and CDR2: KGHSH, LQKENI. Germline trimming cut 6 bases from V and 5 bases from J; bases unmatched to any gene: 11. The CDR3 totals 15 residues. This CDR3 is CASSQRTGTLYGYTF. The CDR3, as DNA: TGTGCCAGCTCCCAGAGGACAGGGACCCTTTATGGCTACACCTTC.

CDR3 loop: CASSAPPGGRGLHEQFF. The CDR3 nucleotides are TGTGCCAGCAGTGCCCCGCCCGGCGGGAGAGGCCTCCATGAGCAGTTCTTC. The V and J genes are TRBV25-1 and TRBJ2-1; 7 bases line up with TRBD2. Germline loops: CDR1 MGHDK, CDR2 SYGVNS. Trimming at V came to 4 bases and at J to 8 bases, leaving 17 bases not matched to a gene. The CDR3 runs 17 residues. Variable domain in full (rest from reference TRBV25-1 and TRBJ2-1): EADIYQTPRYLVIGTGKKITLECSQTMGHDKMYWYQQDPGMELHLIHYSYGVNSTEKGDLSSESTVSRIRTEHFPLTLESARPSHTSQYLCASSAPPGGRGLHEQFFGPGTRLTVL.

The chain links TRBV6-1 to TRBJ1-2, with 8 bases matching TRBD1. Trimming removed 6 bases from V and 7 bases from J; junction bases left unmatched: 7. From germline, CDR1 is MNHNS and CDR2 SASEGT. This CDR3 contains 13 residues. The CDR3, as DNA: TGTGCCAGCAGGGATACAGGGGGACGTGGCTACACCTTC. Its translation is CASRDTGGRGYTF.

The gene calls are TRBV7-2 and TRBJ2-7, with a weak D call TRBD2 (5 bases). CDR3 length equals 13 residues. The germline CDR1 and CDR2 sequences are SGHTA and FQGNSA. V was clipped by 5 bases and J by 0 bases, with 8 bases between them. The CDR3 DNA follows: TGTGCCAGCAGCGACACTAGCTCCTACGAGCAGTACTTC. As protein: CASSDTSSYEQYF.

This clone was seen more than once but under ten times. V is TRBV6-1 and J is TRBJ1-5; D gene uncertain. The V end was cut by 5 bases, the J end by 0 bases, with 11 bases between. The germline V gene encodes CDR1 MNHNS and CDR2 SASEGT. This CDR3 is built from 15 residues. CDR3 sequence: CASSRQELSNQPQHF. CDR3 in DNA: TGTGCCAGCAGTCGACAAGAACTTAGCAATCAGCCCCAGCATTTT.

The CDR3: CASSLVTGQETQYF. In DNA form, the CDR3 reads TGTGCCAGCAGCTTAGTTACGGGGCAAGAGACCCAGTACTTC. The chain uses TRBV7-2 and TRBJ2-5; weak D call: TRBD2 (5 bases). This CDR3 contains 14 residues. With 1 base removed from V and 2 bases from J, the gap between germline ends came to 8 bases. In germline, CDR1 is SGHTA, CDR2 FQGNSA. Full variable domain (remainder filled in from reference TRBV7-2 and TRBJ2-5): GAGVSQSPSNKVTEKGKDVELRCDPISGHTALYWYRQSLGQGLEFLIYFQGNSAPDKSGLPSDRFSAERTGGSVSTLTIQRTQQEDSAVYLCASSLVTGQETQYFGPGTRLLVL.

The J gene is TRBJ2-7, the V gene TRBV27; 9 bases map to TRBD2. With V trimmed by 7 bases and J by 2 bases, 9 bases remained unmatched. Germline CDR1 is MNHEY and CDR2 is SMNVEV (reference sequence). This CDR3 comprises 15 residues. CDR3 amino acids: CASKFGREGPYEQYF. Here the CDR3 DNA reads TGTGCCAGCAAATTCGGGCGGGAGGGCCCCTACGAGCAGTACTTC.

This clone was picked up one time. This chain links TRBV7-8 with TRBJ2-2; D assignment may be TRBD1 or TRBD2 (6 bases each). CDR3 length equals 14 residues. The ends were cut back, 5 bases at V and 1 base at J, with 8 bases in the middle. Germline CDR1 reads SGHVS; CDR2 reads FQNEAQ. The DNA for the CDR3 is TGTGCCAGCAGCCGGGGGCGGAACACCGGGGAGCTGTTTTTT. Its protein is CASSRGRNTGELFF.

This clone was detected a few times. The genes are TRBV5-6 and TRBJ1-3, with unresolved D. CDR3 length: 13 residues. Trimming took 0 bases from V and 5 from J, leaving 6 bases between them. Germline V gene lookup returns CDR1 SGHDT and CDR2 YYEEEE. The CDR3 sequence is CASSLEQRNTIYF. CDR3 bases: TGTGCCAGCAGCTTGGAACAGCGAAACACCATATATTTT.

This clone was seen a few times. The chain employs TRBV10-3 and TRBJ2-3; D tentatively fits TRBD1 or TRBD2 (5 bases each). V lost 6 bases to trimming and J lost 7 bases, with 14 bases between them. The germline V gene has CDR1 ENHRY and CDR2 SYGVKD. The CDR3 contains 13 residues. Here the CDR3 reads CAIRGTTLNTQYF. CDR3 DNA sequence: TGTGCCATCAGGGGGACGACTTTAAATACGCAGTATTTT.

In its sample, this clone was seen a few times. The rearrangement joins TRBV14 to TRBJ2-3; 11 bases are a match to TRBD2. Trimming took 4 bases from V and 7 from J; bases not matched to a gene: 13. Germline CDR1 and CDR2: SGHDN and FVKESK. The CDR3 is 17 residues long. CDR3 loop: CASSRETSGSVWNTQYF. DNA for the CDR3: TGTGCCAGCAGCCGAGAAACTAGCGGGAGTGTTTGGAATACGCAGTATTTT.

This clone was seen a handful of times. This sequence joins TRBV7-9 and TRBJ2-7; TRBD1 matches at 10 bases. Germline CDR1 and CDR2: SEHNR and FQNEAQ (reference sequence). The CDR3 extends over 16 amino acids. V dropped 1 base and J dropped 4; count of bases not matched to a gene: 7. The chain's CDR3 is CASSLGSRTGGYEQYF. Here the CDR3 DNA reads TGTGCCAGCAGCTTAGGATCCCGGACAGGGGGATACGAGCAGTACTTC.

This chain joins TRBV9 and TRBJ2-3, with 7 nucleotides matching TRBD1. This CDR3 has 17 amino acids. Looked up from germline, CDR1 is SGDLS and CDR2 is YYNGEE. Trimming at V came to 3 bases and at J to 4 bases, leaving 14 bases not matched to a gene. The CDR3 spells CASSAKGDSSGPDTQYF. CDR3 DNA: TGTGCCAGCAGCGCAAAGGGGGACAGCAGCGGTCCAGATACGCAGTATTTT. The entire variable domain, with the rest obtained from reference TRBV9 and TRBJ2-3, is as follows: DSGVTQTPKHLITATGQRVTLRCSPRSGDLSVYWYQQSLDQGLQFLIQYYNGEERAKGNILERFSAQQFPDLHSELNLSSLELGDSALYFCASSAKGDSSGPDTQYFGPGTRLTVL.

The chain joins TRBV5-6 to TRBJ2-1, with D perhaps assigned TRBD1 or TRBD2 (5 bases each). This CDR3 spans 13 amino acids. Trimming stripped 4 bases from V and 9 bases from J, with 14 bases between. CDR1 SGHDT and CDR2 YYEEEE come from the germline V gene. CDR3 sequence: CASSPGRQPEQFF. In nucleotides, the CDR3 is TGTGCCAGCAGCCCGGGACGGCAGCCTGAGCAGTTCTTC.

This clone was detected a few times. This chain links TRBV18 with TRBJ2-1; D remains ambiguous. This CDR3 comprises 15 residues. Deletions cut 5 bases from V and 3 bases from J, with 14 bases between. Germline V lookup: CDR1 KGHSH, CDR2 LQKENI. DNA for the CDR3: TGTGCCAGCTCATCTGGGTCGGATCACTACAATGAGCAGTTCTTC. Translation: CASSSGSDHYNEQFF.

This clone has a handful of counts. The genes are TRBV11-2 and TRBJ2-1; D unresolved. Germline CDR1 SGHAT, CDR2 FQNNGV. The CDR3 spans 13 residues. Trimming removed 2 bases at V and 8 bases at J, with 10 bases between. CDR3 amino acids: CASSLHTRHEQFF. The CDR3 DNA sequence: TGTGCCAGCAGCTTACATACAAGGCATGAGCAGTTCTTC.

J is TRBJ2-1 and V is TRBV9, with 11 positions matching TRBD2. V gave up 4 bases and J gave up 5 bases; unmatched junction bases: 5. The CDR3 is 15 amino acids. From germline, CDR1 is SGDLS and CDR2 YYNGEE. CDR3 sequence: CASSTRLAGNNEQFF. Written as DNA, the CDR3 is TGTGCCAGCAGCACCAGACTAGCGGGGAACAATGAGCAGTTCTTC. Full variable domain (missing parts from reference TRBV9 and TRBJ2-1): DSGVTQTPKHLITATGQRVTLRCSPRSGDLSVYWYQQSLDQGLQFLIQYYNGEERAKGNILERFSAQQFPDLHSELNLSSLELGDSALYFCASSTRLAGNNEQFFGPGTRLTVL.

This clone was counted between two and nine times. The rearrangement joins TRBV4-2 to TRBJ1-2; 10 nucleotides line up with TRBD1. V gave up 4 bases and J gave up 6 bases; unmatched junction bases: 11. CDR3 length equals 16 residues. CDR1 and CDR2 from the germline V gene are LGHNA and YNFKEQ. Written as DNA, the CDR3 is TGTGCCAGCAGCCGGGGAACCGGGACAGGGGCTGATGGCTACACCTTC. It is translated as CASSRGTGTGADGYTF.

The chain has TRBV6-7 and TRBJ2-1, with 8 nucleotides matching TRBD2. TRBV6-7 is classed as an ORF, of uncertain function. V trimming: 8 bases; J trimming: 4 bases; junction bases outside the gene matches: 10. This CDR3 contains 15 residues. The CDR3 DNA follows: TGTGCCAGCGACCTTGTGCCTAGCGGGTACAATGAGCAGTTCTTC. As protein: CASDLVPSGYNEQFF.

The J gene is TRBJ1-2, the V gene TRBV28; the match to TRBD1 covers 8 bases. The CDR3 has 16 residues. Germline V gives CDR1 MDHEN, CDR2 SYDVKM. V lost 6 bases and J lost 1; bases outside the gene matches: 10. The CDR3 spells CASSQNRGTINYGYTF. Written as DNA, the CDR3 is TGTGCCAGCAGCCAAAACAGGGGGACTATTAACTATGGCTACACCTTC.